The 27 T cell receptor beta chains listed next were all sequenced from one sample in a study of shared clonotypes between healthy human individuals. The data were produced by immunoSEQ multiplex PCR, yet TCRdb's version contains in-frame clones alone and is incomplete. The sample shows under 650,000 clones, about 95% of them seen only once. Sequencing was performed on naive CD4+ T cells sorted from blood. Subset specified: CD45RA+ positively selected. The receptor source for this set is a woman younger than 45 in good health.

V and J are TRBV18 and TRBJ2-2, with unresolved D. Germline V gene sequence: CDR1 KGHSH, CDR2 LQKENI. V was shortened by 4 bases and J by 5 bases, with 14 bases between the two germline ends. The CDR3 is made up of 15 amino acids. The CDR3: CASSLGRYPTGELFF. DNA for the CDR3: TGTGCCAGCTCACTCGGACGGTACCCTACCGGGGAGCTGTTTTTT.

CDR3 coding DNA: TGTGCCAGCAGTTTATCCGGGACAGGGGGTTACAATGGCAATGAGCAGTTCTTC. It encodes CASSLSGTGGYNGNEQFF. The V and J genes are TRBV28 and TRBJ2-1, with 11 bases identical to TRBD1. This CDR3 contains 18 residues. V lost 1 base to trimming and J lost 6 bases; unmatched junction nucleotides: 11. Germline V gene lookup returns CDR1 MDHEN and CDR2 SYDVKM. The whole variable domain, filled in from reference TRBV28 and TRBJ2-1, reads DVKVTQSSRYLVKRTGEKVFLECVQDMDHENMFWYRQDPGLGLRLIYFSYDVKMKEKGDIPEGYSVSREKKERFSLILESASTNQTSMYLCASSLSGTGGYNGNEQFFGPGTRLTVL.

This rearrangement joins TRBV10-3 to TRBJ1-1; tentatively, D is TRBD1 (5 bases). Deletions cut 2 bases from V and 3 bases from J, with 10 bases between. The germline V gene encodes CDR1 ENHRY and CDR2 SYGVKD. The CDR3 is 14 residues long. The CDR3 reads CAISEQGRHTEAFF. CDR3 bases: TGTGCCATCAGTGAGCAGGGCCGACACACTGAAGCTTTCTTT.

This chain links TRBV5-1 with TRBJ2-7, with TRBD2 matching 10 bases. This CDR3 has 14 residues. Germline assignment: CDR1 SGHRS and CDR2 YFSETQ. The trim removed 4 bases at V and 4 bases at J, leaving 5 bases unmatched. CDR3: CASSLGLAEYEQYF. In DNA form, the CDR3 reads TGCGCCAGCAGCCTAGGACTAGCGGAATACGAGCAGTACTTC.

The chain couples TRBV19 to TRBJ1-1; D unclear. Germline V gene lookup returns CDR1 LNHDA and CDR2 SQIVND (reference sequence). The V and J ends lost 2 bases and 0 bases respectively, with 10 bases between them. The CDR3 runs to 15 residues. CDR3 in DNA: TGTGCCAGTAGTATACCCTCTACCATGAACACTGAAGCTTTCTTT. It codes for CASSIPSTMNTEAFF.

This chain links TRBV5-1 with TRBJ2-7; a weak D match, TRBD2 (6 bases). Germline V gives CDR1 SGHRS, CDR2 YFSETQ. V was shortened by 3 bases and J by 4 bases, with 17 bases between the two germline ends. The CDR3 has 15 amino acids. The CDR3 DNA is TGCGCCAGCAGCTGGGGGACTGGGGGATTGTACGAGCAGTACTTC. It yields the protein CASSWGTGGLYEQYF.

This chain connects TRBV2 to TRBJ1-6, with a tentative D call TRBD1 (6 bases). The V gene's germline CDR1 is SNHLY and CDR2 FYNNEI. The CDR3 loop spans 14 amino acids. The CDR3 region is CAQTGKGPNSPLHF. As DNA, the CDR3 is TGTGCTCAGACAGGCAAGGGGCCCAATTCACCCCTCCACTTT.

The J gene is TRBJ1-4, the V gene TRBV18, with TRBD1 as a possible D gene (6 bases). The ends were cut back, 6 bases at V and 4 bases at J, with 15 bases in the middle. Per the germline V gene, CDR1 is KGHSH and CDR2 is LQKENI. The length of the CDR3 is 15 residues. The CDR3 loop reads CASSNRQVVNEKLFF. The CDR3 region has the DNA TGTGCCAGCTCTAATCGACAGGTGGTTAATGAAAAACTGTTTTTT.

The chain recombines TRBV5-1 with TRBJ2-6, with no clear D. Per the germline V gene, CDR1 is SGHRS and CDR2 is YFSETQ. The CDR3 totals 15 residues. The V gene lost 0 bases and the J gene lost 2 bases, with 6 bases spanning the gap. The CDR3 sequence is CASSLAPTGANVLTF. CDR3 DNA: TGCGCCAGCAGCTTGGCACCCACTGGGGCCAACGTCCTGACTTTC.

The chain has TRBV6-6 and TRBJ2-7; possibly TRBD1 for D (6 bases). CDR3 size: 16 residues. The germline gives CDR1 MNHNY, CDR2 SVGAGI (reference sequence). V dropped 5 bases and J dropped 0 bases, with 17 bases sitting between them. CDR3 protein: CASSTKITGHSYEQYF. Here the CDR3 DNA reads TGTGCCAGCAGTACTAAGATCACAGGGCACTCCTACGAGCAGTACTTC.

The table lists this clone with a count of one. This chain connects TRBV28 to TRBJ2-6; 9 nucleotides match TRBD1. Germline-derived CDR1 and CDR2 are MDHEN and SYDVKM. The trim removed 5 bases at V and 1 base at J, leaving 9 bases unmatched. The CDR3 is 18 amino acids. The CDR3 region is CASSRTGTGPSGANVLTF. In DNA, the CDR3 is TGTGCCAGCAGTCGAACCGGGACAGGGCCGTCTGGGGCCAACGTCCTGACTTTC.

This sequence joins TRBV6-4 and TRBJ2-1; D is perhaps TRBD1 or TRBD2 (5 bases each). The CDR3 runs 15 residues. Germline V gene sequence: CDR1 MRHNA, CDR2 SNTAGT. V gave up 8 bases and J gave up 6 bases, with 20 bases separating them. The CDR3 bases are TGTGCCAGCCAGCGAGACGGGGCCATGGGCAATGAGCAGTTCTTC. It specifies CASQRDGAMGNEQFF.

V and J are TRBV10-3 and TRBJ1-1, with no clear D. The length of the CDR3 is 14 residues. The germline V gene encodes CDR1 ENHRY and CDR2 SYGVKD. The V end lost 6 bases, the J end lost 2 bases, and 13 bases lay between the germline ends. CDR3 DNA: TGTGCCATCAGGAATATATCACTAAACACTGAAGCTTTCTTT. Amino acid sequence: CAIRNISLNTEAFF.

V is TRBV5-5 and J is TRBJ1-1; D is uncertain. The germline V gene has CDR1 SGHKS and CDR2 YYEKEE (reference sequence). Trimming pared 6 bases from V and 6 bases from J, leaving 9 bases between. The CDR3 loop spans 11 amino acids. The CDR3 DNA reads TGTGCCAGCAAAAGGGTCCCTGAAGCTTTCTTT. Encoded protein: CASKRVPEAFF. The full variable domain, its missing parts supplied by reference TRBV5-5 and TRBJ1-1, is DAGVTQSPTHLIKTRGQQVTLRCSPISGHKSVSWYQQVLGQGPQFIFQYYEKEERGRGNFPDRFSARQFPNYSSELNVNALLLGDSALYLCASKRVPEAFFGQGTRLTVV.

V is TRBV6-1 and J is TRBJ2-3; 7 nucleotides agree with TRBD1. The J segment lost 0 bases and the V segment lost 4 bases, leaving 7 bases of the junction unmatched. The CDR3 loop spans 16 amino acids. Germline loops: CDR1 MNHNS, CDR2 SASEGT. In DNA, the CDR3 is TGTGCCAGCAGTGGCAGGGACAGTTCTAGCACAGATACGCAGTATTTT. It codes for CASSGRDSSSTDTQYF.

The chain employs TRBV28 and TRBJ2-3, with TRBD2 matching over 12 bases. CDR1 is MDHEN and CDR2 is SYDVKM in the germline V gene. V trimming: 3 bases; J trimming: 6 bases; junction bases outside the gene matches: 7. The CDR3 spans 16 residues. CDR3 residues: CASSFTSGRYADTQYF. Written as DNA, the CDR3 is TGTGCCAGCAGTTTTACTAGCGGGAGGTATGCGGATACGCAGTATTTT.

The chain joins TRBV18 to TRBJ2-7; the match to TRBD2 covers 7 bases. The CDR3 sequence is 16 residues long. J gave up 6 bases and V 1 base, and 12 bases lay outside the gene matches. CDR1 is KGHSH, CDR2 LQKENI, per germline. The CDR3 DNA is TGTGCCAGCTCACCACAAGGGCGAGCGGGGTGGGTCGAGCAGTACTTC. It yields the protein CASSPQGRAGWVEQYF.

The chain recombines TRBV5-1 with TRBJ2-1; no clear D. The V end lost 4 bases, the J end lost 7 bases, and 15 bases lay between the germline ends. The CDR3 runs to 14 residues. Germline V gene sequence: CDR1 SGHRS, CDR2 YFSETQ. CDR3 loop: CASSIQGVMNEQFF. As DNA, the CDR3 is TGCGCCAGCAGCATACAAGGAGTCATGAATGAGCAGTTCTTC.

In DNA, the CDR3 is TGTGCCAGCTCACCTACAGGGCGAAAGGACACCGGGGAGCTGTTTTTT. This codes for CASSPTGRKDTGELFF. The chain employs TRBV18 and TRBJ2-2; D is possibly TRBD1 (6 bases). V was trimmed by 3 bases and J by 3 bases, leaving 14 bases between them. Per germline, CDR1 KGHSH and CDR2 LQKENI. CDR3 length equals 16 residues.

This chain uses TRBV28 with TRBJ2-3, with TRBD1 matching 8 bases. Trimming at V came to 3 bases and at J to 2 bases, leaving 7 bases not matched to a gene. CDR3 length equals 16 residues. Per the germline V gene, CDR1 is MDHEN and CDR2 is SYDVKM. CDR3 amino acids: CASSFQPGQVTDTQYF. The DNA for the CDR3 is TGTGCCAGCAGTTTTCAACCGGGACAGGTCACAGATACGCAGTATTTT.

The chain is built from TRBV5-4 and TRBJ1-1, with 8 positions matching TRBD1. This CDR3 region has 17 residues. Germline trimming cut 4 bases from V and 2 bases from J; bases unmatched to any gene: 13. The germline V gene has CDR1 SGHNT and CDR2 YYREEE (reference sequence). CDR3 bases: TGTGCCAGCAGCCCGATCCGGACAGGGAGGGGTAACACTGAAGCTTTCTTT. Protein: CASSPIRTGRGNTEAFF.

This clone has a single count. The rearrangement uses TRBV27 and TRBJ2-7; TRBD1 might be the D (6 bases). The V end lost 5 bases, the J end lost 7 bases, and 30 bases lay between the germline ends. Germline CDR1 and CDR2: MNHEY and SMNVEV (reference sequence). CDR3 size: 18 residues. CDR3 coding DNA: TGTGCCAGCAGTCAGACCCCGGGAAACCGGGACCCAAGGGGGGAGCAGTACTTC. Protein sequence: CASSQTPGNRDPRGEQYF.

The chain links TRBV4-2 to TRBJ2-6; D is unresolved. Germline CDR1 is LGHNA and CDR2 is YNFKEQ. The CDR3 covers 17 residues. The V end lost 3 bases, the J end lost 0 bases, and 12 bases lay between the germline ends. CDR3 sequence (DNA): TGTGCCAGCAGCCAGGAAAAATGGGCCTCTGGGGCCAACGTCCTGACTTTC. This gives the protein CASSQEKWASGANVLTF.

The chain links TRBV5-1 to TRBJ2-5, with 7 bases fitting TRBD2. Looked up from germline, CDR1 is SGHRS and CDR2 is YFSETQ. CDR3 size: 17 residues. The V segment lost 0 bases and the J segment 1 base; nucleotides outside the gene matches: 9. CDR3 region: CASSLGIGRSSQETQYF. As DNA, the CDR3 is TGCGCCAGCAGCTTGGGCATCGGGAGGTCATCCCAAGAGACCCAGTACTTC.

The chain joins TRBV28 to TRBJ1-2; D is perhaps TRBD1 (6 bases). This CDR3 comprises 13 residues. Germline V gene lookup returns CDR1 MDHEN and CDR2 SYDVKM. Trimming left V 6 bases short and J 4 bases short, with 12 bases between. Here the CDR3 reads CASSPEDSYGYTF. In nucleotides, the CDR3 is TGTGCCAGCAGCCCCGAGGACAGCTATGGCTACACCTTC.

This clone was seen once. The chain has TRBV18 and TRBJ2-5, with 9 positions matching TRBD2. Germline CDR1 is KGHSH and CDR2 is LQKENI. There are 16 residues in the CDR3. V gave up 3 bases and J gave up 2 bases; unmatched junction bases: 7. The CDR3 loop reads CASSPPGLAGQETQYF. CDR3 DNA sequence: TGTGCCAGCTCACCGCCCGGGCTAGCGGGACAAGAGACCCAGTACTTC.

The rearrangement joins TRBV27 to TRBJ2-3; TRBD2 matches at 13 bases. Trimming at V came to 6 bases and at J to 7 bases, leaving 7 bases not matched to a gene. Germline-derived CDR1 and CDR2 are MNHEY and SMNVEV (reference sequence). The CDR3 sequence is 15 residues long. CDR3 amino acids: CASSPLAGGPHTQYF. The CDR3 DNA sequence: TGTGCCAGCAGCCCACTAGCGGGAGGGCCGCATACGCAGTATTTT.